This TCR beta chain was profiled in a study of blood T cell repertoires in COVID-19 (dated by TCRdb to the early 2020s). Regarding the study in general: Samples from collaborators originated in the United States, Italy and Spain and spanned both the acute and convalescent phases of COVID-19. Samples were obtained from the ongoing ImmuneRACE study (first 160 participants) and from about 1,300 subjects provided by 6 global collaborators. HLA class I and class II types, where available, came from metadata supplied by the sample provider rather than from assay-based typing. The repertoires were made available in a free public database intended to serve as a resource for research on the immune response to SARS-CoV-2. The prospective study material was composed of cDNA or gDNA derived from T cells, B-cell-depleted T cells, or PBMCs. The dataset comprised deeply sampled blood TCRbeta repertoires from subjects exposed to, actively infected with, or recovered from COVID-19. Sample metadata almost always included a de-identified subject ID, COVID-19 status, age in years and sex.

There are many counts of this clone. The target of this receptor is not known. Base qualities are missing; no much larger clone stands one base away. According to the germline V gene, CDR1 reads MDHEN and CDR2 reads SYDVKM. At the junction V is shortened by 5 bases and J by 2 bases; bases outside the gene matches: 6. The CDR3, from cysteine to phenylalanine, totals 15 residues. Just CDR3 DNA is preserved here, 45 bases in frame from base 1. Whole blood was collected in K2EDTA tubes by collaborating institutions according to the institutions' own protocols. For TCRbeta analysis, collaborator samples were shipped as frozen whole blood, as isolated PBMCs, or as DNA extracted from either sample type. What the study reported, not specific to this receptor: The amount of clinical and demographic metadata varied by source and participant and was provided uncurated.

TCRbeta CDR3 regions were amplified from genomic DNA by means of the immunoSEQ Assay, a bias-controlled multiplex PCR. For the original study's pipeline: Nucleated cell counts per sample were estimated from amplification of reference gene primers within the assay. Sequence reads were collapsed and filtered to measure the absolute abundance of every unique TCRbeta CDR3 rearrangement. Productive Simpson clonality was computed per sample as the square root of Simpson's diversity index over productive rearrangements. Sourced from immuneACCESS, this table was stored by TCRdb with only in-frame sequences that have V and J called. A share of the clones is absent; for the studies checked, an unresolved V gene accounts for under half, and the remainder has no known explanation. V and J calls and clone size are those listed in that table; D and trimming were worked out from the DNA. This sample comprises roughly 160,000 clones, roughly four fifths of them detected only once. In total, the top ten clones hold under 2.5% of the sample.

The V and J genes are TRBV28 and TRBJ1-5; 7 bases in the junction line up with TRBD1. Sequencing was done on a sample of peripheral blood. This clonotype was sampled from an elderly woman with acute or convalescent COVID-19. The CDR3 reads CASSPGGQRNQPQHF. In nucleotides, the sequence is TGTGCCAGCAGTCCCGGGGGACAGCGCAATCAGCCCCAGCATTTT.